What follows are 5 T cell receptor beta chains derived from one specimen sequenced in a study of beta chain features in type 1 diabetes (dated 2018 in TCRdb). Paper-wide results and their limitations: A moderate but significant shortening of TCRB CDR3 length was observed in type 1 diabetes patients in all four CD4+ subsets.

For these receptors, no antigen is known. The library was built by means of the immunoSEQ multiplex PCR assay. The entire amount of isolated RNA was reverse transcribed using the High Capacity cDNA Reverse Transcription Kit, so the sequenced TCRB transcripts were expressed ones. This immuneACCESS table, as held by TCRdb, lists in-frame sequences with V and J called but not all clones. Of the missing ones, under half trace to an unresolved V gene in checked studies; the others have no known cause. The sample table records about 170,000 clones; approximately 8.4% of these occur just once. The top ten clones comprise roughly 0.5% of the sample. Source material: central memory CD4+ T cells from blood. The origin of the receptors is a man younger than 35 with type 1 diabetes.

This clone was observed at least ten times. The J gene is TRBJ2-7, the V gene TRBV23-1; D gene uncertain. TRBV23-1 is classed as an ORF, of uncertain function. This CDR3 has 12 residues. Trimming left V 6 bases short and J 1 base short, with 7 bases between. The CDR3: CASRCKSYEQYF. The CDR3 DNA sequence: TGCGCCAGCAGGTGTAAATCCTACGAGCAGTACTTC.

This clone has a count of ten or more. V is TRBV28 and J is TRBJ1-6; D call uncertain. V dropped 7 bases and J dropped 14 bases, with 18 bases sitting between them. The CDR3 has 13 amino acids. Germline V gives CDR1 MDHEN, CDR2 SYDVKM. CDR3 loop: CASTPPFGGTLHF. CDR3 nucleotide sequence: TGTGCCAGCACCCCACCCTTCGGAGGCACCCTCCACTTT.

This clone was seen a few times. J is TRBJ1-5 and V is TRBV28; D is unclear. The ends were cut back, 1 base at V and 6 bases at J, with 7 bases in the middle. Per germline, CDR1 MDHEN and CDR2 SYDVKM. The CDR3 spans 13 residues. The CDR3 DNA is TGTGCCAGCAGTTTATCCGTCCGTCAGCCCCAGCATTTT. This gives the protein CASSLSVRQPQHF.

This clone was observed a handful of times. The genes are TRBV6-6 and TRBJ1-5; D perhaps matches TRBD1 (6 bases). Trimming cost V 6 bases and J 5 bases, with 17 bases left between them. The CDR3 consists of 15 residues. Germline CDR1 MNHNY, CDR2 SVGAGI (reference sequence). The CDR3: CASRTSQGRDQPQHF. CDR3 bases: TGTGCCAGCAGGACCTCCCAGGGGAGGGATCAGCCCCAGCATTTT.

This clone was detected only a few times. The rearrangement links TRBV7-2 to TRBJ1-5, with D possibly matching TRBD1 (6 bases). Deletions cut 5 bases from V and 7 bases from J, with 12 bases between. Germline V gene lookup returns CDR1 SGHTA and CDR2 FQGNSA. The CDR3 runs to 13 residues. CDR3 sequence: CASSRRGEQPQHF. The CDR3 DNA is TGTGCCAGCAGCCGCAGGGGTGAACAGCCCCAGCATTTT. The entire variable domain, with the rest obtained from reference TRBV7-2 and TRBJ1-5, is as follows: GAGVSQSPSNKVTEKGKDVELRCDPISGHTALYWYRQSLGQGLEFLIYFQGNSAPDKSGLPSDRFSAERTGGSVSTLTIQRTQQEDSAVYLCASSRRGEQPQHFGDGTRLSIL.